This T cell receptor (beta chain) was documented in a study of blood T cell repertoires in COVID-19. Background on the study: Samples representing acute and convalescent COVID-19 were sourced from the United States, Italy and Spain. T cells, B-cell-depleted T cells, or PBMCs supplied cDNA or gDNA.

V lost 5 bases and J lost 3, with 18 bases in between. CDR1 is SGHTA, CDR2 FQGNSA, per germline. The CDR3 is 16 residues long. In the original processing: How many nucleated cells were present was estimated from reference gene primer amplification. Method: immunoSEQ multiplex PCR; TCRdb's copy keeps in-frame clones and lacks some. For V, J and clone size, that table is used; D and trimming come from the DNA. The sample lists about half a million clones, 80% to 90% occurring once. This clone appeared once. This chain connects TRBV7-2 to TRBJ2-3, with D perhaps TRBD1 (7 bases). This receptor was identified in a human donor in a cohort sampled during active COVID-19. Material for sequencing was peripheral blood. The CDR3 nucleotides are TGTGCCAGCAGCCCACCGCGGCAGGGGGGTACAGATACGCAGTATTTT. It specifies CASSPPRQGGTDTQYF.